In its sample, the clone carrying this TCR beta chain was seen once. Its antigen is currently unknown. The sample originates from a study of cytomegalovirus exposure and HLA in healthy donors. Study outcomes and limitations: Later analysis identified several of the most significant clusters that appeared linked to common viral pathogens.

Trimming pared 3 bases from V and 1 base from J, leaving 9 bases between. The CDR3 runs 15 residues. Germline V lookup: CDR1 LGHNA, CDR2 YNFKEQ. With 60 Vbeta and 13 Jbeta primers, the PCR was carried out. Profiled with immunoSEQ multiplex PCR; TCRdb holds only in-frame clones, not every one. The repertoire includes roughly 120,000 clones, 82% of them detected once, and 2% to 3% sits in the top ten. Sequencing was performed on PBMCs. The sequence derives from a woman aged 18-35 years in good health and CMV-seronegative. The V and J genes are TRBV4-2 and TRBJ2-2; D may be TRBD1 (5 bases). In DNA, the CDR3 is TGTGCCAGCAGCCACTATACAGGGAACACCGGGGAGCTGTTTTTT. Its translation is CASSHYTGNTGELFF.